This paragraph covers one T cell receptor (beta chain) sequence. Germline trimming cut 5 bases from V and 0 bases from J; bases unmatched to any gene: 6. This CDR3 comprises 16 residues. In germline, CDR1 is SGDLS, CDR2 YYNGEE. The data originate from a study of T cell changes during pregnancy in multiple sclerosis. Measured with immunoSEQ multiplex PCR; TCRdb has only the in-frame clones, and not every one. The sample lists tens of thousands of clones, roughly 89% occurring once. The sample here was CD8+ T cells from peripheral blood mononuclear cells, taken in the second trimester of pregnancy. The chain combines TRBV9 with TRBJ2-1, with 9 nucleotides matching TRBD2. The sequence came from a female donor with multiple sclerosis, enrolled in a pregnancy study. The CDR3: CASSLISGSSYNEQFF. Here the CDR3 DNA reads TGTGCCAGCAGTCTTATTAGCGGGAGCTCCTACAATGAGCAGTTCTTC.